One sample yielded the 25 T cell receptor beta chains listed below, sequenced in a study of T cells after yellow fever vaccination. TCRdb re-called the 5' RACE reads with MiXCR, one entry per CDR3 protein. The sample lists under 300,000 distinct CDR3 sequences, roughly 13% occurring once. The sequencing used CD4+ T cells sorted from PBMCs, collected 45 days after the yellow fever booster vaccination. These receptor sequences come from a man aged 30 to 45 who received the YFV17D yellow fever vaccine.

The gene calls are TRBV5-1 and TRBJ2-5, with no clear D. This CDR3 is 14 amino acids long. The V gene lost 2 bases and the J gene lost 1 base, with 9 bases spanning the gap. Germline CDR1 reads SGHRS; CDR2 reads YFSETQ. DNA for the CDR3: TGCGCCAGCAGCTTTCAGGCTGGCCAAGAGACCCAGTACTTC. It translates to CASSFQAGQETQYF.

J is TRBJ2-5 and V is TRBV12-3 or TRBV12-4; 8 bases match TRBD2. The J segment lost 5 bases and the V segment lost 11 bases, leaving 25 bases of the junction unmatched. The CDR3 is 18 residues long. The CDR3 bases are TGTGCCTTCAGTCCACGAGGGGGTGGCGGCCCGGGAGGGGAGACCCAGTACTTC. It encodes CAFSPRGGGGPGGETQYF.

The chain employs TRBV5-6 and TRBJ2-1; TRBD2 is a possible D gene (6 bases). V was cut by 4 bases and J by 12 bases, with 23 bases left in between. CDR1 and CDR2 (germline): SGHDT, YYEEEE. The CDR3 loop spans 15 amino acids. CDR3 loop: CASSPAPSWRVGQFF. CDR3 in DNA: TGTGCCAGCAGCCCCGCCCCCAGCTGGAGGGTCGGGCAGTTCTTC. Complete variable domain (other parts from reference TRBV5-6 and TRBJ2-1): DAGVTQSPTHLIKTRGQQVTLRCSPKSGHDTVSWYQQALGQGPQFIFQYYEEEERQRGNFPDRFSGHQFPNYSSELNVNALLLGDSALYLCASSPAPSWRVGQFFGPGTRLTVL.

The sample holds a few counts of this clonotype. The chain employs TRBV5-1 and TRBJ2-7; perhaps TRBD2 as D (5 bases). Germline lookup yields CDR1 SGHRS and CDR2 YFSETQ. Trimming removed 4 bases at V and 5 bases at J, with 10 bases between. This CDR3 has 12 amino acids. DNA of the CDR3: TGCGCCAGCAGCAAAGGAGGAAACGAGCAGTACTTC. This gives the protein CASSKGGNEQYF.

This clonotype has a handful of counts. The chain has TRBV3-1 and TRBJ1-1; TRBD1 might be the D (5 bases). V was cut by 4 bases and J by 1 base, with 10 bases left in between. The CDR3 loop spans 14 amino acids. Germline loops: CDR1 LGHDT, CDR2 YNNKEL (reference sequence). The CDR3 region has the DNA TGTGCCAGCAGCCGAGCGACAGAGAACACTGAAGCTTTCTTT. Protein product: CASSRATENTEAFF. The full variable domain, completed using reference TRBV3-1 and TRBJ1-1, is DTAVSQTPKYLVTQMGNDKSIKCEQNLGHDTMYWYKQDSKKFLKIMFSYNNKELIINETVPNRFSPKSPDKAHLNLHINSLELGDSAVYFCASSRATENTEAFFGQGTRLTVV.

Only a few counts were recorded for this clonotype. V is TRBV20-1 and J is TRBJ1-1; D is possibly TRBD1 (5 bases). The CDR3 has 13 residues. CDR1 and CDR2 (germline): DFQATT, SNEGSKA (reference sequence). Trimming cost V 4 bases and J 7 bases, with 16 bases left between them. The DNA for the CDR3 is TGCAGTGCTACCTCCGGGGGTCCGCATGAAGCTTTCTTT. It is translated as CSATSGGPHEAFF.

This clonotype was detected a few times. The genes are TRBV5-1 and TRBJ1-5, with a weak D call TRBD1 (5 bases). The V gene lost 3 bases and the J gene lost 7 bases, with 17 bases spanning the gap. This CDR3 is built from 15 residues. The germline gives CDR1 SGHRS, CDR2 YFSETQ. CDR3 loop: CASSSGGDGEQPQHF. The CDR3 region has the DNA TGCGCCAGCAGCTCCGGGGGGGACGGCGAACAGCCCCAGCATTTT.

The chain couples TRBV9 to TRBJ1-1, with D possibly matching TRBD1 (5 bases). V was shortened by 3 bases and J by 8 bases, with 11 bases between the two germline ends. The CDR3 runs 12 residues. Germline V gene data show CDR1 as SGDLS and CDR2 as YYNGEE. DNA of the CDR3: TGTGCCAGCAGCGCCTCCCGGGGCGAAGCTTTCTTT. This sequence encodes CASSASRGEAFF. The entire variable domain, with the rest obtained from reference TRBV9 and TRBJ1-1, is as follows: DSGVTQTPKHLITATGQRVTLRCSPRSGDLSVYWYQQSLDQGLQFLIQYYNGEERAKGNILERFSAQQFPDLHSELNLSSLELGDSALYFCASSASRGEAFFGQGTRLTVV.

Concerning this clonotype: One end of the junction fails to match germline, which may point to a read error. The gene calls are TRBV7-3 and TRBJ2-2; a possible D gene is TRBD2 (6 bases). CDR1 SGHTA and CDR2 FQGTGA come from the germline V gene. The CDR3 covers 15 residues. The CDR3 coding sequence is TGTGCCAGCAGCTTAACCGGGAGTGACACCGTGGAGCTGTTTTTT. The encoded protein is CASSLTGSDTVELFF.

The CDR3 nucleotides are TGTGCCAGCAGCTCTGCGGGGGGGTCCCTTTTGTCGTACTTC. Amino acid sequence: CASSSAGGSLLSYF. This chain connects TRBV7-2 to TRBJ2-5; 9 bases are shared with TRBD2. The CDR3 is 14 residues long. CDR1 SGHTA and CDR2 FQGNSA come from the germline V gene. V gave up 4 bases and J gave up 13 bases; unmatched junction bases: 13. The full variable domain, rest sourced from reference TRBV7-2 and TRBJ2-5, is GAGVSQSPSNKVTEKGKDVELRCDPISGHTALYWYRQSLGQGLEFLIYFQGNSAPDKSGLPSDRFSAERTGGSVSTLTIQRTQQEDSAVYLCASSSAGGSLLSYFGPGTRLLVL.

With regard to this clonotype: The junction shows a germline mismatch at one end, possibly a read error. V and J are TRBV20-1 and TRBJ1-2, with D hard to call. This CDR3 comprises 13 residues. CDR1 and CDR2 (germline): DFQATT, SNEGSKA (reference sequence). The CDR3 DNA reads as TGCAGTGTTAGAGGGCGGGAGCCCGGTGGCTACACCTTC. Translation gives CSVRGREPGGYTF.

This clonotype was seen ten or more times. The chain links TRBV20-1 to TRBJ2-3, with D tentatively TRBD2 (5 bases). This CDR3 has 15 residues. Per germline, CDR1 DFQATT and CDR2 SNEGSKA (reference sequence). Trimming shortened V by 3 bases and J by 2 bases, and 15 bases separated the two germline ends. The CDR3 protein is CSASPPDWYTDTQYF. CDR3 nucleotides: TGCAGTGCTAGTCCGCCGGACTGGTACACAGATACGCAGTATTTT.

The chain uses TRBV5-4 and TRBJ2-7, with TRBD2 as a possible D gene (5 bases). V lost 6 bases and J lost 2, with 18 bases in between. The CDR3 extends over 15 amino acids. Germline V CDR1 and CDR2: SGHNT, YYREEE (reference sequence). DNA of the CDR3: TGTGCCAGCACCGTAGGACTCTCGGCCACCTACGAGCAGTACTTC. Translation: CASTVGLSATYEQYF.

This clonotype has more than one count but fewer than ten. The CDR3 sequence is CSAKNAYEQYF. DNA of the CDR3: TGCAGTGCTAAAAACGCCTACGAGCAGTACTTC. This sequence joins TRBV20-1 and TRBJ2-7; no reliable D call. Germline loops: CDR1 DFQATT, CDR2 SNEGSKA (reference sequence). Between the trimmed V and J ends, which lost 4 bases and 2 bases, there was a span of 6 bases. The CDR3 contains 11 residues.

This clonotype has just a few counts. This chain joins TRBV5-1 and TRBJ2-7; D may correspond to TRBD1 or TRBD2 (5 bases each). CDR3 size: 12 residues. The V and J ends lost 7 bases and 4 bases respectively, with 12 bases between them. Germline CDR1 and CDR2: SGHRS and YFSETQ. The DNA of the CDR3 is TGCGCCAGCGGGGACCTCCGGTACGAGCAGTACTTC. Translating it yields CASGDLRYEQYF.

The rearrangement links TRBV28 to TRBJ2-1, with D possibly matching TRBD2 (5 bases). From germline, CDR1 is MDHEN and CDR2 SYDVKM. This CDR3 is built from 14 residues. Between the trimmed V and J ends, which lost 6 bases and 4 bases, there was a span of 13 bases. This CDR3 is CASRDRGSYNEQFF. Here the CDR3 DNA reads TGTGCCAGCAGGGATAGAGGGTCTTACAATGAGCAGTTCTTC.

This clonotype has a handful of counts. An end of the junction differs from the germline gene, which may be a read error. V gene TRBV29-1 combines with J gene TRBJ2-6, with a tentative D call TRBD2 (6 bases). CDR1 and CDR2 from the germline V gene are SQVTM and ANQGSEA. This CDR3 is built from 16 residues. This CDR3 is CSVGSSGVVGANVLTF. The CDR3 DNA sequence: TGCAGTGTTGGTAGTAGCGGAGTCGTTGGGGCCAACGTCCTGACTTTC. Drawing the rest from reference TRBV29-1 and TRBJ2-6, the complete variable domain is SAVISQKPSRDICQRGTSLTIQCQVDSQVTMMFWYRQQPGQSLTLIATANQGSEATYESGFVIDKFPISRPNLTFSTLTVSNMSPEDSSIYLCSVGSSGVVGANVLTFGAGSRLTVL.

The V call is TRBV12-3 or TRBV12-4, the J call TRBJ2-7, with D unresolved. Trimming took 3 bases from V and 0 from J, leaving 12 bases between them. The CDR3 totals 15 residues. This chain's CDR3 is CASSFLAARSYEQYF. In nucleotides, the CDR3 is TGTGCCAGCAGTTTCCTGGCAGCCCGCTCCTACGAGCAGTACTTC.

This clonotype was detected only a few times. V is TRBV30 and J is TRBJ1-2; tentatively, D is TRBD1 (5 bases). In germline, CDR1 is GTSNPN, CDR2 SVGIG (reference sequence). Trimming left V 4 bases short and J 5 bases short, with 11 bases between. The CDR3 length is 12 residues. CDR3 region: CAWKGSRYGYTF. As DNA, the CDR3 is TGTGCCTGGAAGGGGTCGAGGTATGGCTACACCTTC.

This clonotype was counted at least ten times. This rearrangement joins TRBV29-1 to TRBJ2-3; 13 bases align to TRBD2. The trim removed 7 bases at V and 6 bases at J, leaving 7 bases unmatched. The CDR3 covers 14 residues. From germline, CDR1 is SQVTM and CDR2 ANQGSEA. CDR3: CSAQTSGRSDTQYF. CDR3 nucleotides: TGCAGCGCCCAGACTAGCGGGAGGAGCGATACGCAGTATTTT.

At least ten counts were recorded for this clonotype. This chain uses TRBV12-3 or TRBV12-4 with TRBJ2-3, with D perhaps matching TRBD1 or TRBD2 (6 bases each). V lost 3 bases, J lost 14 bases, and 12 bases lay in between. This CDR3 is built from 11 residues. The CDR3 DNA reads as TGTGCCAGCAGTTTTGAAGGGGGGAGGTATTTT. Protein: CASSFEGGRYF.

This clonotype showed up just a few times. The chain is built from TRBV2 and TRBJ2-1; 10 bases map to TRBD2. After removal of 5 bases from V and 9 bases from J, the junction contained 19 bases not matched to a gene. This CDR3 has 18 amino acids. Per the germline V gene, CDR1 is SNHLY and CDR2 is FYNNEI. The CDR3 spells CASSKGLAGVRSSGEQFF. The CDR3 DNA reads TGTGCCAGCAGTAAAGGGCTAGCGGGAGTTAGAAGTAGCGGTGAGCAGTTCTTC.

This clonotype has a count of ten or more. This chain links TRBV29-1 with TRBJ1-1; TRBD1 matches 7 bases. Trimming took 6 bases from V and 2 from J; bases not matched to a gene: 6. The CDR3 consists of 13 residues. Germline V lookup: CDR1 SQVTM, CDR2 ANQGSEA. The CDR3 sequence: CSVEGAVNTEAFF. As DNA, the CDR3 is TGCAGCGTGGAGGGGGCGGTAAACACTGAAGCTTTCTTT.

This chain uses TRBV24-1 with TRBJ2-3; the match to TRBD1 covers 7 bases. J gave up 2 bases and V 4 bases, and 11 bases lay outside the gene matches. CDR1 and CDR2 from the germline V gene are KGHDR and SFDVKD. This CDR3 contains 17 residues. The CDR3 sequence: CATSDSPDRAPTDTQYF. As DNA, the CDR3 is TGTGCCACCAGTGACTCCCCAGACAGGGCACCCACAGATACGCAGTATTTT.

This clonotype was counted many times. J is TRBJ1-1 and V is TRBV7-2; no clear D. The V gene lost 6 bases and the J gene lost 2 bases, with 4 bases spanning the gap. The CDR3 runs to 11 residues. CDR1 is SGHTA and CDR2 is FQGNSA in the germline V gene. As DNA, the CDR3 is TGTGCCAGCAGTACAAACACTGAAGCTTTCTTT. Its translation: CASSTNTEAFF.